The table lists the clone carrying this T cell receptor beta chain with many counts. The ends were cut back, 5 bases at V and 4 bases at J, with 11 bases in the middle. The CDR3 loop spans 12 amino acids. Germline V gene data show CDR1 as DFQATT and CDR2 as SNEGSKA (reference sequence). The data belong to a study of glioma-infiltrating T cells. Amplification of TCR alpha and beta CDR3 regions from RNA used iRepertoire nested multiplex PCR. TCRdb redid the calling of the multiplex PCR reads with MiXCR, one entry per CDR3 protein. The sample lists fewer than 500,000 distinct CDR3 sequences, about two fifths occurring once.

Sequenced material: glioma tissue, nonneoplastic brain tissue, or PBMCs (not recorded which). J is TRBJ2-5 and V is TRBV20-1; D may correspond to TRBD1 or TRBD2 (5 bases each). This receptor was identified in a human donor with low-grade glioma or glioblastoma, undergoing nonglioma brain surgery, or in good health (not recorded which). This chain's CDR3 is CSALRDRETQYF. CDR3 nucleotide sequence: TGCAGTGCTCTCCGGGACCGAGAGACCCAGTACTTC.